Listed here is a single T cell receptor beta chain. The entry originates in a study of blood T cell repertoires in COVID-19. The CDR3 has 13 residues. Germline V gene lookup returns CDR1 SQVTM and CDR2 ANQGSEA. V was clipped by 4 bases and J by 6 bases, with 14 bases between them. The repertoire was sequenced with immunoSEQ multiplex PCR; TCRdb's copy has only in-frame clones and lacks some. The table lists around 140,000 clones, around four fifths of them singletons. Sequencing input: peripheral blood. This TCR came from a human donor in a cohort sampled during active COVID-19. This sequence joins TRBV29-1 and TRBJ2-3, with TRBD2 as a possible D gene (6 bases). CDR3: CSVVGTASDTQYF. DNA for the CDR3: TGCAGCGTTGTTGGGACTGCTTCCGATACGCAGTATTTT.